The 25 T cell receptor beta chains reported below all come from one sample, sequenced in a study of OX40 agonist ivuxolimab in advanced cancers. Library creation used the immunoSEQ multiplex PCR assay. TCRdb obtained this table from immuneACCESS and retained in-frame rearrangements with V and J assigned. These tables miss some clones; where compared with another copy, unresolved V genes account for less than half of the shortfall, and the remainder is unexplained. The sample table holds fewer than 55,000 clones, of which under 90% were seen once. The top ten hold roughly 6.5% of the sample. The specimen comprised CD4+ or CD8+ T cells sorted from blood, sampled in a trial of the OX40 agonist ivuxolimab. All receptors come from an adult with an advanced solid tumor such as melanoma, head and neck, liver or kidney cancer.

This clone was observed many times. The V and J genes are TRBV18 and TRBJ1-4; possibly TRBD1 for D (5 bases). CDR1 is KGHSH and CDR2 is LQKENI in the germline V gene. The CDR3 loop spans 15 amino acids. V shed 2 bases and J shed 0 bases, with 7 bases lying between them. CDR3 sequence: CASSPSGSTNEKLFF. The CDR3 DNA follows: TGTGCCAGCTCACCATCAGGGTCAACTAATGAAAAACTGTTTTTT.

The rearrangement links TRBV28 to TRBJ2-7; the D is unclear. Germline-derived CDR1 and CDR2 are MDHEN and SYDVKM. Trimming removed 7 bases from V and 4 bases from J, with 11 bases in between. The CDR3 has 12 amino acids. The DNA of the CDR3 is TGTGCCAGCACCCTGGGCGGTTACGAGCAGTACTTC. Protein sequence: CASTLGGYEQYF.

CDR3 loop: CASSENQLNEKLFF. The CDR3 nucleotides are TGTGCCAGCAGTGAAAACCAGCTTAATGAAAAACTGTTTTTT. V is TRBV2 and J is TRBJ1-4, with D unclear. The CDR3 spans 14 residues. Trimming left V 2 bases short and J 4 bases short, with 8 bases between. Germline-derived CDR1 and CDR2 are SNHLY and FYNNEI. Based on the CDR3 plus reference TRBV2 and TRBJ1-4, the full variable domain is EPEVTQTPSHQVTQMGQEVILRCVPISNHLYFYWYRQILGQKVEFLVSFYNNEISEKSEIFDDQFSVERPDGSNFTLKIRSTKLEDSAMYFCASSENQLNEKLFFGSGTQLSVL.

The CDR3 loop is CASSMELPGTGTQETQYF. CDR3 in DNA: TGTGCCAGTAGTATGGAACTCCCCGGGACAGGGACACAAGAGACCCAGTACTTC. J is TRBJ2-5 and V is TRBV19, with 9 bases matching TRBD1. Unmatched junction bases numbered 13, after V lost 3 bases and J lost 2 bases. This CDR3 region has 18 residues. CDR1 is LNHDA and CDR2 is SQIVND in the germline V gene (reference sequence).

The CDR3 DNA follows: TGCAGCGTTGATAGAAGGGCTAGCGAGCAACAAGAGACCCAGTACTTC. This sequence encodes CSVDRRASEQQETQYF. V is TRBV29-1 and J is TRBJ2-5; the D gene is possibly TRBD2 (6 bases). V was cut by 3 bases and J by 2 bases, with 19 bases left in between. The germline gives CDR1 SQVTM, CDR2 ANQGSEA. The CDR3 spans 16 residues.

This chain links TRBV27 with TRBJ2-7; weak D call: TRBD1 (6 bases). The CDR3 loop spans 15 amino acids. Germline CDR1 MNHEY, CDR2 SMNVEV (reference sequence). Trimming shortened V by 4 bases and J by 4 bases, and 17 bases separated the two germline ends. The CDR3 nucleotides are TGTGCCAGCAGTTCGGGCAGGGGATATACTTACGAGCAGTACGTC. Translation gives CASSSGRGYTYEQYV.

This clone was picked up one time. The V and J genes are TRBV14 and TRBJ2-3; D unclear. In germline, CDR1 is SGHDN, CDR2 FVKESK. The CDR3 covers 13 residues. V dropped 0 bases and J dropped 7 bases, with 8 bases sitting between them. As DNA, the CDR3 is TGTGCCAGCAGCCAAGACTTCGGCAATACGCAGTATTTT. This sequence encodes CASSQDFGNTQYF.

The chain has TRBV5-6 and TRBJ2-7; 10 bases are shared with TRBD1. The germline V gene encodes CDR1 SGHDT and CDR2 YYEEEE. The junction had 6 bases not matched to a gene; V was cut back by 4 bases and J by 5 bases. This CDR3 comprises 14 residues. Here the CDR3 DNA reads TGTGCCAGCAGCGACGGGACAGGGGATGACGAGCAGTACGTC. This sequence encodes CASSDGTGDDEQYV.

In regard to this clone: The same CDR3 also results from other DNA sequences found in this sample. The chain carries TRBV29-1 and TRBJ2-7; the match to TRBD2 covers 11 bases. V gave up 2 bases and J gave up 2 bases; unmatched junction bases: 2. Per the germline V gene, CDR1 is SQVTM and CDR2 is ANQGSEA. This CDR3 is 14 amino acids long. DNA for the CDR3: TGCAGCGTTGAACTAGCGGGGGGCACCTACGAGCAGTACTTC. This gives the protein CSVELAGGTYEQYF.

This chain uses TRBV27 with TRBJ2-7; 12 bases match TRBD2. Germline trimming cut 5 bases from V and 8 bases from J; bases unmatched to any gene: 16. CDR1 and CDR2 (germline): MNHEY, SMNVEV (reference sequence). The CDR3 has 17 residues. The chain's CDR3 is CASSGVTTSGGPLKQYV. Here the CDR3 DNA reads TGTGCCAGCAGTGGGGTTACGACTAGCGGGGGTCCCCTTAAGCAGTACGTC.

The chain carries TRBV27 and TRBJ2-7; D not certain. V lost 6 bases and J lost 3, with 9 bases in between. This CDR3 region has 12 residues. Germline CDR1 and CDR2: MNHEY and SMNVEV (reference sequence). The CDR3 reads CASSPGIYEQYF. The CDR3 DNA sequence: TGTGCCAGCAGCCCCGGAATCTACGAGCAGTACTTC.

The chain is built from TRBV27 and TRBJ2-7; D is possibly TRBD2 (5 bases). Trimming removed 3 bases from V and 6 bases from J, with 15 bases in between. CDR3 size: 14 residues. Per the germline V gene, CDR1 is MNHEY and CDR2 is SMNVEV (reference sequence). This chain's CDR3 is CASSFLDSVGEQYF. CDR3 DNA sequence: TGTGCCAGCAGTTTCTTGGACTCAGTCGGCGAGCAGTACTTC.

This clone was seen only a few times. The rearrangement links TRBV9 to TRBJ2-7; possibly TRBD2 for D (7 bases). Per the germline V gene, CDR1 is SGDLS and CDR2 is YYNGEE. Trimming left V 4 bases short and J 3 bases short, with 11 bases between. This CDR3 has 13 amino acids. In nucleotides, the CDR3 is TGTGCCAGCAGCTGGGGGGGCGACTACGAGCAGTACTTC. Its protein is CASSWGGDYEQYF.

The count of this clone is one. The chain uses TRBV28 and TRBJ1-3; D possibly corresponds to TRBD1 (5 bases). Germline CDR1 MDHEN, CDR2 SYDVKM. V was clipped by 8 bases and J by 0 bases, with 11 bases between them. The CDR3 runs to 14 residues. This CDR3 is CASALGGSGNTIYF. CDR3 nucleotide sequence: TGTGCCAGCGCCCTCGGGGGCTCTGGAAACACCATATATTTT.

This rearrangement joins TRBV30 to TRBJ2-7; D is perhaps TRBD1 (5 bases). The ends were cut back, 2 bases at V and 3 bases at J, with 11 bases in the middle. CDR3 length: 13 amino acids. Germline loops: CDR1 GTSNPN, CDR2 SVGIG (reference sequence). CDR3 protein: CAWSTGYYYEQYF. CDR3 nucleotides: TGTGCCTGGAGTACAGGTTACTACTACGAGCAGTACTTC.

This chain connects TRBV27 to TRBJ2-3; D is uncertain. CDR1 is MNHEY and CDR2 is SMNVEV in the germline V gene (reference sequence). There are 14 residues in the CDR3. Trimming removed 5 bases from V and 5 bases from J, with 14 bases in between. The CDR3 loop is CASSPRPLRDTQYF. CDR3 sequence (DNA): TGTGCCAGCAGTCCAAGACCTTTACGAGATACGCAGTATTTT.

CDR3 in amino acids: CASSLNFVEQFF. The CDR3, as DNA: TGTGCCAGCAGTTTAAACTTCGTTGAGCAGTTCTTC. This chain connects TRBV27 to TRBJ2-1; the D is unclear. The CDR3 extends over 12 amino acids. From germline, CDR1 is MNHEY and CDR2 SMNVEV (reference sequence). The V end was cut by 2 bases, the J end by 9 bases, with 8 bases between.

The chain recombines TRBV28 with TRBJ1-5; 7 bases match TRBD1. V lost 8 bases to trimming and J lost 4 bases; unmatched junction nucleotides: 8. The CDR3 has 14 amino acids. CDR1 and CDR2 (germline): MDHEN, SYDVKM. The CDR3: CASHLGTANQPQHF. The CDR3 DNA follows: TGTGCCAGCCACCTTGGGACAGCTAATCAGCCCCAGCATTTT.

This sequence joins TRBV9 and TRBJ2-2; TRBD1 agrees at 7 bases. Per germline, CDR1 SGDLS and CDR2 YYNGEE. The V gene end was trimmed by 7 bases and the J gene end by 7 bases; junction bases not matched to a gene: 4. The CDR3 totals 12 residues. This CDR3 reads CASATGNGELFF. The CDR3 nucleotides are TGTGCCAGCGCGACAGGGAACGGGGAGCTGTTTTTT.

This clone was detected a few times. The chain links TRBV19 to TRBJ2-4, with a possible D match to TRBD1 (7 bases). Trimming took off 3 bases at V and 0 bases at J, with 9 bases between the two ends. Germline V gene sequence: CDR1 LNHDA, CDR2 SQIVND (reference sequence). The CDR3 has 15 residues. The CDR3, as DNA: TGTGCCAGTAGTATTCAGGGGGGAGCCAAAAACATTCAGTACTTC. It codes for CASSIQGGAKNIQYF.

This chain uses TRBV11-2 with TRBJ1-2; D unresolved. Trimming took off 1 base at V and 6 bases at J, with 9 bases between the two ends. Germline loops: CDR1 SGHAT, CDR2 FQNNGV. This CDR3 has 13 amino acids. The DNA for the CDR3 is TGTGCCAGCAGCTTAGTGGCAGCGGATGGCTACACCTTC. Translated: CASSLVAADGYTF.

The chain is built from TRBV7-9 and TRBJ1-1; D gene uncertain. Trimming cost V 10 bases and J 0 bases, with 12 bases left between them. In germline, CDR1 is SEHNR, CDR2 FQNEAQ (reference sequence). The CDR3 contains 13 residues. CDR3 residues: CATEQPMNTEAFF. The DNA for the CDR3 is TGTGCCACGGAACAGCCCATGAACACTGAAGCTTTCTTT.

This chain joins TRBV7-9 and TRBJ2-2; 9 bases align to TRBD2. The CDR3 runs 13 residues. The V gene end was trimmed by 7 bases and the J gene end by 4 bases; junction bases not matched to a gene: 1. Germline V CDR1 and CDR2: SEHNR, FQNEAQ (reference sequence). The CDR3 coding sequence is TGTGCCAGCAAAGCGGGGGGCACCGGGGAGCTGTTTTTT. Translated, it gives CASKAGGTGELFF.

The rearrangement uses TRBV5-4 and TRBJ2-5; 11 nucleotides line up with TRBD2. Germline CDR1 and CDR2: SGHNT and YYREEE (reference sequence). The junction had 4 bases not matched to a gene; V was cut back by 2 bases and J by 4 bases. The CDR3 is 15 amino acids. CDR3 in amino acids: CASSFSGGGAETQYF. The CDR3 DNA reads as TGTGCCAGCAGCTTTAGCGGGGGGGGAGCAGAGACCCAGTACTTC. Full variable domain (remainder filled in from reference TRBV5-4 and TRBJ2-5): ETGVTQSPTHLIKTRGQQVTLRCSSQSGHNTVSWYQQALGQGPQFIFQYYREEENGRGNFPPRFSGLQFPNYSSELNVNALELDDSALYLCASSFSGGGAETQYFGPGTRLLVL.

The chain carries TRBV4-1 and TRBJ1-5; D is perhaps TRBD1 (6 bases). CDR3 length: 15 amino acids. Trimming took 3 bases from V and 6 from J, leaving 15 bases between them. Germline lookup yields CDR1 MGHRA and CDR2 YSYEKL. CDR3 DNA: TGCGCCAGCAGCCAGTACAGGGATAGGGCTCAGCCCCAGCATTTT. Translated, it gives CASSQYRDRAQPQHF.